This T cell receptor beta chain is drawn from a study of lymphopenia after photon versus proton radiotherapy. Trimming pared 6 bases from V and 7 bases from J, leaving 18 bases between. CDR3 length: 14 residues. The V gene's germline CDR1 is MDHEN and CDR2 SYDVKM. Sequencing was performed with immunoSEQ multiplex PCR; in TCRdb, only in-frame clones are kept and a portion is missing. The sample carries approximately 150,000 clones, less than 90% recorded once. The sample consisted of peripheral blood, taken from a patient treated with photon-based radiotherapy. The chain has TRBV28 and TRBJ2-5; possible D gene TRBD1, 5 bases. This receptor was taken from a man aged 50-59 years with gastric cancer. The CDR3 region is CASSPDRRKGTQYF. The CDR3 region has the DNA TGTGCCAGCAGCCCCGACAGAAGAAAGGGGACCCAGTACTTC.